The present entry profiles one T cell receptor beta chain with its context. One junction end disagrees with the germline gene, perhaps due to a read error. The CDR3 is 15 residues long. CDR1 is LGHNA and CDR2 is YSLEER in the germline V gene. These data come from a study of cytomegalovirus exposure and HLA in healthy donors. The PCR had 60 Vbeta and 13 Jbeta primers. Using immunoSEQ multiplex PCR, the repertoire was profiled, and TCRdb retains in-frame clones only, with some absent. The sample yields some 150,000 clones, roughly 89% seen once. The V gene is TRBV4-3, the J gene TRBJ1-2; D call uncertain. This receptor was obtained from a woman in her 30s in good health and CMV-seronegative. The sample was PBMCs. The CDR3 DNA sequence: TGCGCCAGCAGCCAAGCGAGGGATACCTACTATGGCTACCCCTTC. As protein: CASSQARDTYYGYPF.